Below are 9 T cell receptor beta chains sequenced from a single sample in a study of blood T cells in healthy people across ages. Together with a sample-barcoded 5' primer, a J-beta primer mix was included in a second PCR lasting about 7 to 12 cycles. Each CDR3 protein gets one entry after TCRdb re-called the 5' RACE reads with MiXCR. The sample shows some 800,000 distinct CDR3 sequences, under 55% of them seen only once. Source material: blood. The receptors originated from a man aged 60 to 75 in good health.

The gene calls are TRBV15 and TRBJ2-7; D not certain. The CDR3 has 17 residues. V was shortened by 5 bases and J by 3 bases, with 23 bases between the two germline ends. CDR1 and CDR2 from the germline V gene are LNHNV and YYDKDF (reference sequence). The CDR3 sequence is CATSGVQDDKPNYEQYF. The DNA for the CDR3 is TGTGCCACCAGCGGAGTTCAGGACGATAAACCTAACTACGAGCAGTACTTC.

This clonotype was observed a few times. The J gene is TRBJ1-1, the V gene TRBV18, with D perhaps TRBD1 (5 bases). Trimming pared 4 bases from V and 6 bases from J, leaving 18 bases between. In germline, CDR1 is KGHSH, CDR2 LQKENI. This CDR3 contains 15 residues. CDR3 sequence: CASSHSGGVSSEAFF. The CDR3 bases are TGTGCCAGCTCACATTCTGGGGGGGTGTCCTCTGAAGCTTTCTTT. Drawing the rest from reference TRBV18 and TRBJ1-1, the complete variable domain is NAGVMQNPRHLVRRRGQEARLRCSPMKGHSHVYWYRQLPEEGLKFMVYLQKENIIDESGMPKERFSAEFPKEGPSILRIQQVVRGDSAAYFCASSHSGGVSSEAFFGQGTRLTVV.

The genes are TRBV7-9 and TRBJ2-4, with D maybe TRBD2 (6 bases). The CDR3 is made up of 14 amino acids. Trimming removed 3 bases at V and 2 bases at J, with 8 bases between. Germline CDR1 and CDR2: SEHNR and FQNEAQ (reference sequence). The CDR3 spells CASSFAGSKNIQYF. CDR3 nucleotide sequence: TGTGCCAGCAGCTTTGCGGGGTCCAAAAACATTCAGTACTTC.

This clonotype was detected ten times or more. V is TRBV12-3 or TRBV12-4 and J is TRBJ2-6, with D perhaps TRBD1 (7 bases). The CDR3 has 18 amino acids. Trimming stripped 3 bases from V and 0 bases from J, with 15 bases between. In DNA, the CDR3 is TGTGCCAGCAGTTTTATTGGACAGGACTACTCTGGGGCCAACGTCCTGACTTTC. Its translation is CASSFIGQDYSGANVLTF.

V gene TRBV6-5 combines with J gene TRBJ1-1; possible D gene TRBD1, 5 bases. The CDR3 is made up of 12 amino acids. CDR1 and CDR2 (germline): MNHEY, SVGAGI. Trimming took off 5 bases at V and 12 bases at J, with 16 bases between the two ends. CDR3 amino acids: CASSVGGGGTFF. For the CDR3, the DNA is TGTGCCAGCAGTGTTGGGGGGGGTGGGACTTTCTTT.

This chain links TRBV20-1 with TRBJ1-2; D gene unclear. V lost 2 bases, J lost 6 bases, and 13 bases lay in between. Germline CDR1 and CDR2: DFQATT and SNEGSKA (reference sequence). The CDR3 covers 13 residues. The CDR3 here is CSARPAEGNGYTF. The CDR3, as DNA: TGCAGTGCTAGACCGGCGGAAGGGAATGGCTACACCTTC.

With regard to this clonotype: A much more abundant neighbour one base away suggests this may be a read error. The V gene is TRBV2, the J gene TRBJ2-7; TRBD1 agrees at 8 bases. The CDR3 has 15 amino acids. Germline loops: CDR1 SNHLY, CDR2 FYNNEI. CDR3 amino acids: CVSNTNGQGTNEQYF. The DNA for the CDR3 is TGTGTCAGCAACACCAACGGACAGGGAACTAACGAGCAGTACTTC.

This clonotype was observed many times. V is TRBV4-3 and J is TRBJ2-7; possibly TRBD2 for D (5 bases). The V gene lost 0 bases and the J gene lost 0 bases, with 12 bases spanning the gap. The CDR3 contains 16 residues. Germline-derived CDR1 and CDR2 are LGHNA and YSLEER. The CDR3 loop is CASSQDPGESSYEQYF. CDR3 nucleotides: TGCGCCAGCAGCCAAGATCCCGGGGAGAGCTCCTACGAGCAGTACTTC.

This clonotype has more than one count but fewer than ten. The chain links TRBV11-2 to TRBJ2-6; 7 bases are shared with TRBD1. Germline V lookup: CDR1 SGHAT, CDR2 FQNNGV. V trimming: 5 bases; J trimming: 0 bases; junction bases outside the gene matches: 7. This CDR3 region has 17 residues. The CDR3 loop reads CASSMTGSSSGANVLTF. The DNA for the CDR3 is TGTGCCAGCAGCATGACAGGGTCCAGCTCTGGGGCCAACGTCCTGACTTTC.